This T cell receptor (beta chain) was documented in a study of CXCR3-negative and CXCR3-positive naive CD8 T cells. Study observations and caveats: More hydrophobic TRB CDR3s were found in CXCR3-positive naive cells than in CXCR3-negative naive cells.

UMI-tagged TRB cDNA libraries were built via 5' RACE. TCRdb re-called the 5' RACE reads; every CDR3 protein appears as one record, without DNA. The ten most abundant clones cover around 0.36% of a sample with approximately 120,000 distinct CDR3 sequences. Naive CD8+ T cells showed a CD45RO-CCR7+CD27+CD95- phenotype. A word on this clonotype: Its antigen remains unidentified.

In germline, CDR1 is SGHTA, CDR2 FQGTGA. The CDR3 length is 18 residues. The sequenced sample consisted of naive CXCR3+ CD8+ T cells from blood. Subset: CD45RO-CCR7+CD27+CD95- naive CD8+ T cells expressing CXCR3 (TNR3+). The chain links TRBV7-3 to TRBJ2-1; TCRdb lists TRBD2, though no DNA is available to test this call. This clonotype originated in a human donor in good health. Some clones in this sample may be carry-over from other donors' samples. The CDR3 is CASSLTGPLAELYNEQFF.